The entry that follows covers one TCR beta chain sequence. Its specific antigen is unknown. The input lacks base qualities; no much larger clone sits a single base away. This specimen belongs to a study of OX40 agonist ivuxolimab in advanced cancers. For the wider study: Ivuxolimab was a fully human IgG2 agonistic monoclonal antibody targeting the costimulatory receptor OX40 (CD134). The monotherapy dose-escalation portion (N ≈ 50 patients) of the phase I ivuxolimab trial is reported in the paper. Of the roughly 52 patients in dose escalation, about 20 had hepatocellular carcinoma, about 15 had melanoma, 9 had renal cell carcinoma and 9 had head and neck cancer. Partial responses were achieved by three dose-escalation patients, of whom one had hepatocellular carcinoma and two had cutaneous melanoma. Prior anti-PD-1, anti-PD-L1 or anti-CTLA-4 therapy was permitted, and checkpoint inhibitors had been received by about 37% of dose-escalation patients. Peripheral TCRbeta sequencing was intended to test whether TCR sequence diversity was altered and clonal T-cell expansion was caused by ivuxolimab. A male proportion of 82.7% and a mean age of roughly 55 years, ranging from about 20 to 80, were recorded for the dose-escalation cohort. Intravenous ivuxolimab was administered to patients every 2 weeks at six dose levels: 0.01, 0.1, 0.3, 1.5, 3 and 10 mg/kg. Findings and caveats that apply to the study as a whole: Which antigens the clonally expanded peripheral T cells were specific for was not determined. Low levels of normalized T-cell clonal expansion were also seen in some patients who did not respond. In the 0.1-3.0 mg/kg groups, partial responders were among the patients with the lowest normalized peripheral clonal expansion, particularly in CD8+ T cells. After ivuxolimab, more expanded clones were found on average in CD8+ T cells than in CD4+ T cells. At doses from 0.1 to 3.0 mg/kg, clonal expansion was seen in both CD4+ and CD8+ blood T cells between baseline and week 6.

Deletion took 0 bases off V and 6 bases off J, with a span of 6 bases between the germline ends. The germline V gene (reference sequence) sets CDR1 to MNHEY and CDR2 to SMNVEV. The CDR3, from cysteine to phenylalanine, totals 13 residues. This entry keeps only the CDR3 DNA: 39 bases, framed from base 1. Genomic DNA was isolated from the sorted cells so that the TCRbeta CDR3 region could be sequenced. TCRbeta CDR3 regions were sequenced using the immunoSEQ Assay. TCRdb obtained this table from immuneACCESS and retained in-frame rearrangements with V and J assigned. These tables miss some clones; where compared with another copy, unresolved V genes account for less than half of the shortfall, and the remainder is unexplained. The sample table lists around 72,000 clones, about nine tenths of them with a count of one. Of the sample, roughly 8% falls within the top ten clones. The trial excluded patients who had a history of autoimmune disease or who were on systemic immunosuppression. Peripheral blood for TCR sequencing was collected from all dose cohorts at baseline, on cycle 4 day 1, and on cycle 7 day 1. The samples were taken from a phase I, first-in-human, multicenter, open-label dose-escalation trial of ivuxolimab. Adults with locally advanced or metastatic head and neck squamous cell, hepatocellular, melanoma or renal cell carcinoma were enrolled in the trial. Before TCR sequencing, CD4+ T cells and CD8+ T cells were sorted from peripheral blood as separate populations.

The receptor's source is an adult with an advanced solid tumor such as melanoma, head and neck, liver or kidney cancer. Here the chain combines TRBV27 and TRBJ1-5, with no reliable assignment of the D segment. The sequencing here drew on CD4+ or CD8+ T cells sorted from blood, taken in a trial of the OX40 agonist ivuxolimab. The DNA reads as follows: TGTGCCAGCAGTTTATCCAAGATTCAGCCCCAGCATTTT. It specifies CASSLSKIQPQHF.